This TCR beta chain is drawn from a study of cytomegalovirus exposure and HLA in healthy donors (TCRdb year 2017). Regarding the research as a whole: According to a later analysis, one platform produced both the approximately 110 validation repertoires and the 620 or so repertoires of the first cohort. A separate validation cohort of 100 to 150 different subjects was used in addition to the roughly 670-subject first cohort. To predict cytomegalovirus infection status, the study brought together high-throughput TCR immunosequencing, statistical association of individual TCRs with disease status, and machine learning. The study aimed to test whether cataloging public T cell receptors could reveal signatures of past pathogen exposure. General study outcomes and caveats: The authors suggested that the approach could potentially be generalized to other disease states and immunological phenotypes. Cytomegalovirus status was reported to be diagnosed by the classifier with high specificity and sensitivity in both the original and validation cohorts. A later analysis had no HLA typing for the validation cohort, so co-occurrence there was scored across all 120 repertoires. A later analysis found that TCRs clustered in the first cohort also tended to co-occur in the 110 or so validation repertoires, with approximately 95% of cluster scores above 0. A few of the identified cytomegalovirus-associated TCR beta chains were confirmed in vitro to be specific for cytomegalovirus antigens. A total of 150 or so TCR beta chains were listed by the study as associated with cytomegalovirus. While some public TCRs were present in many individuals, most TCR sequences turned up only very rarely across donors.

This clone was observed a few times. The specificity of this receptor is unknown. Within one base of it there is no much larger clone, and no base qualities were kept. Libraries were constructed by the immunoSEQ multiplex PCR assay. As for how the authors treated the data: A statistical classification framework was built for diagnosing cytomegalovirus status from the catalog of TCR beta chain sequences. The clones in this table, taken by TCRdb from immuneACCESS, are in-frame only. Not every clone is retained; where verified, under half of the shortfall comes from an unresolved V gene, and the cause of the rest is unknown. V and J calls and clone size are those listed in that table; D and trimming were worked out from the DNA. This sample has fewer than 200,000 clones in its table, and roughly nine tenths of those were observed once. The ten biggest clones cover approximately 2.4% of the sample. The donors belonged to the validation cohort of around 120 subjects, which was separate from the 666-subject first cohort.

Between the V and J ends, shortened by 4 bases and 4 bases respectively, the junction contains 13 bases. Taken from cysteine to phenylalanine, the CDR3 has 13 residues. The sequence is cut down to CDR3 DNA, 39 bases in frame from base 1. As encoded in the germline V gene (reference sequence), CDR1 is GTSNPN while CDR2 is SVGIG. The receptor was isolated from a young man in good health and CMV-seropositive. Recombination joined TRBV30 with TRBJ1-1; no D gene call is confident. Source material: PBMCs. The DNA reads as follows: TGTGCCTGGATTTTCCGTCTAGGCACTGAAGCTTTCTTT. Its translation is CAWIFRLGTEAFF.